What follows are 2 T cell receptor beta chains derived from one specimen sequenced in a study of ipilimumab plus nivolumab after autologous stem cell transplantation. Repertoires were generated with immunoSEQ multiplex PCR, while TCRdb's copy carries only in-frame clones and drops some. The table includes under 20,000 clones, 65% to 85% detected once. This specimen consisted of PBMCs, obtained in a trial of ipilimumab plus nivolumab as post-transplant consolidation. The receptors shown here come from a male donor with diffuse large B-cell lymphoma.

The chain employs TRBV30 and TRBJ1-4; 10 bases fit TRBD1. There are 13 residues in the CDR3. V lost 4 bases to trimming and J lost 8 bases; unmatched junction nucleotides: 4. Germline assignment: CDR1 GTSNPN and CDR2 SVGIG (reference sequence). The CDR3 spells CAWTDRGSEKLFF. CDR3 DNA: TGTGCCTGGACGGACAGGGGGAGCGAAAAACTGTTTTTT.

J is TRBJ2-1 and V is TRBV6-1; 11 positions match TRBD1. Germline loops: CDR1 MNHNS, CDR2 SASEGT. CDR3 length: 15 amino acids. With V trimmed by 9 bases and J by 3 bases, 7 bases remained unmatched. The DNA of the CDR3 is TGTGCCAGTCTACGGACAGGGGGCAACTACAATGAGCAGTTCTTC. Translation: CASLRTGGNYNEQFF.